This TCR beta chain derives from a study of Graves' ophthalmopathy and Graves' hyperthyroidism (dated by TCRdb to the late 2010s). Regarding the study in general: Peripheral blood was collected before any treatment was given, at the time of initial diagnosis. The study used signatures of the TCR beta repertoire to tell Graves' ophthalmopathy apart from Graves' hyperthyroidism and to predict which patients would progress to ophthalmopathy. In total, 135 blood samples were TCR-sequenced: 40 to 45 ophthalmopathy, some 75 hyperthyroidism and some 17 hyperthyroidism-to-ophthalmopathy patients. To explore V-J signatures that distinguish ophthalmopathy from hyperthyroidism, a discovery set of about a hundred patients was enrolled, made up of over 40 with ophthalmopathy and roughly 57 with stable hyperthyroidism. An independent validation cohort comprised about 20 hyperthyroidism patients and over 15 patients who later progressed from hyperthyroidism to ophthalmopathy. In about 6 hyperthyroidism patients, the T-cell repertoire of thyroid tissue was compared with the T-cell repertoire of blood. After sampling, hyperthyroidism patients received methimazole starting at 30 mg daily, and ophthalmopathy patients received high-dose intravenous methylprednisolone.

For repertoire sequencing, the TCR beta CDR3 regions were amplified from RNA transcripts. A first-round RT-PCR used HTBI primers with the Qiagen OneStep RT-PCR kit, followed by a second-round multiplex PCR, size selection and purification. Libraries were sequenced on an Illumina HiSeq2000 using paired-end 100 bp reads. Per the original workflow: Reads were processed with SOAPnuke, discarding reads with adapters, uncalled bases, mean Phred below 15, or no exact constant-primer or identifier match. COPE v1.2.5 was used to merge high-quality paired reads. Each unique nucleotide sequence was defined as a clonotype, and clonotypes were aligned to IMGT TRB V, D and J references with MiTCR v1.1. The analysis was limited to V-J combinations with a frequency above 0.0001, which together covered 98% to 99.2% of repertoires. A TCR clonal expansion and chaos score per V-J combination was defined as the ratio of F50 clonal expansion to chaos observed in the TCRdist matrix. Welch's t-statistics and random forest were used to reduce features to some 13 V-J combinations, which were fed into a naive Bayes classifier. Thyroid-blood repertoire similarity was quantified with the Morisita-Horn index. In TCRdb, the public reads were trimmed at Q25 with fastp and aligned with MiXCR, with productive beta chains retained. One record per CDR3 amino acid sequence lists the most common genes and DNA. Here the V and J calls rest on TCRdb's processing, not on the authors' analysis. The sample data list 300,000 to 400,000 distinct CDR3 sequences, and roughly a sixth of these were observed just once. The ten largest clonotypes hold roughly an eighth of the sample.

Many counts were recorded for this clonotype. There is no known antigen for this receptor. Base qualities are missing; no much larger clone stands one base away. Patients with ophthalmopathy had moderately to severely active disease, with a Clinical Activity Score of 3 or more, a NOSPECS grade of 4 or more, and a disease duration of less than 3 months. Anyone with other autoimmune diseases, uncontrolled infections, pregnancy or lactation was excluded from the study. Clinical symptoms, serum thyroxine, TRAb, thyroid ultrasound and orbital computed tomography formed the basis of the diagnosis. Using Ficoll-Paque density gradient centrifugation, PBMCs were isolated from 8.5 to 10 ml of fresh peripheral blood. Total RNA was extracted using Trizol reagent, and RNA quality was checked on an Agilent 2100 Bioanalyzer. Including the terminal cysteine and phenylalanine, the CDR3 comprises 14 residues. Just the 42-base CDR3 DNA is kept, in frame starting at base 1. From the germline V gene, CDR1 is SGHNT and CDR2 is YENEEA. V ends up 2 bases short and J 6 bases short, with an unmatched junction base count of 4.

Findings and caveats that apply to the study as a whole: In validation, the model predicted ophthalmopathy progression with 70.59% sensitivity and approximately 78% specificity; approximately 12 predicted patients were CT-confirmed with GO in a median of approximately six months. In cross-validation, the 13-signature model distinguished ophthalmopathy from stable hyperthyroidism with just over 85% sensitivity and 81.08% specificity, while in the test set the corresponding values were about 80% and 75%. Among expanded thyroid clonotypes with frequency above 0.001, most also showed up in blood, which suggests that blood repertoires may reflect the thyroid immune response. Sample size was not predetermined statistically, and investigators were not blinded to group allocation.

The TCR sequence derives from an adult man with Graves' ophthalmopathy. This sequence uses TRBV11-3 and TRBJ2-3; the central 8 bases match TRBD1. The source material was peripheral blood. The sequence in DNA is TGTGCCAGCAGCTTACACAGGGGGTCGGATACGCAGTATTTT. Its protein product is CASSLHRGSDTQYF.